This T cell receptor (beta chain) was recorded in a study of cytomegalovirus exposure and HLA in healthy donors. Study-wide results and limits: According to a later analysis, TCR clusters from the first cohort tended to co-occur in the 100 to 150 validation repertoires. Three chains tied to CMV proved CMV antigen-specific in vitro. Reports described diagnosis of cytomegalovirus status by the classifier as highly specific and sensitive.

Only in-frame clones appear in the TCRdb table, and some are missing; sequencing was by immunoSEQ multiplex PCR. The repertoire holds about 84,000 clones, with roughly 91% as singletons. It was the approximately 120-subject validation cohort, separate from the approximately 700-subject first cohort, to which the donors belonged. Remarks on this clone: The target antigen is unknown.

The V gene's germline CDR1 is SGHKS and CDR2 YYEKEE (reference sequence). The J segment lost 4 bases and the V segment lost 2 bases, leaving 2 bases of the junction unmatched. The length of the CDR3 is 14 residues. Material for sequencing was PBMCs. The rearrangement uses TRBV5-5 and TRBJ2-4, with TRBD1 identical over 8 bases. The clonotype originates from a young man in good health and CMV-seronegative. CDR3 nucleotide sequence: TGTGCCAGCAGCTTAGACAGGGGTAAAAACATTCAGTACTTC. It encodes CASSLDRGKNIQYF.